This passage covers 22 T cell receptor beta chains from one sample sequenced in a study of T cells in Graves' hyperthyroidism and ophthalmopathy. The TCR beta CDR3 regions underwent amplification using RNA transcripts as the source. TCR CDR3 regions were first amplified by RT-PCR with HTBI primers. TCRdb re-analysed the multiplex PCR reads in MiXCR, keeping a single row per CDR3 protein. Here the sample spans hundreds of thousands of distinct CDR3 sequences, 16% being singletons. The source material was blood. These receptors all come from a woman aged 25 to 39 with Graves' hyperthyroidism.

The chain employs TRBV19 and TRBJ2-7; D is uncertain. The germline V gene encodes CDR1 LNHDA and CDR2 SQIVND (reference sequence). This CDR3 is 15 amino acids long. The germline V and J ends were trimmed by 3 bases and 0 bases, with 12 bases remaining between them. In nucleotides, the CDR3 is TGTGCCAGTAGTATTGGTCCCTGGAGCTCCTACGAGCAGTACTTC. Its translation is CASSIGPWSSYEQYF.

In regard to this clonotype: A read error may be the cause here, since a much bigger clone is one base away. The V gene is TRBV11-2, the J gene TRBJ2-1; TRBD2 is a possible D gene (6 bases). V lost 2 bases and J lost 10, with 18 bases in between. This CDR3 is built from 15 residues. Germline V gives CDR1 SGHAT, CDR2 FQNNGV. CDR3 coding DNA: TGTGCCAGCAGCTTAACCGTTCGCGGGAACTGGGAGCAGTTCTTC. It encodes CASSLTVRGNWEQFF.

This clonotype was observed a few times. The chain links TRBV7-2 to TRBJ1-2; TRBD1 agrees at 7 bases. The germline CDR1 and CDR2 sequences are SGHTA and FQGNSA. The trim removed 1 base at V and 4 bases at J, leaving 12 bases unmatched. This CDR3 spans 17 amino acids. The CDR3 DNA is TGTGCCAGCAGCTTAGGTGCCAGGGGGACCCCCACCTATGGCTACACCTTC. Translating gives CASSLGARGTPTYGYTF.

This clonotype was observed many times. V usage is TRBV20-1 and J usage is TRBJ2-1; 8 nucleotides line up with TRBD2. The CDR3 is 14 residues long. The germline gives CDR1 DFQATT, CDR2 SNEGSKA (reference sequence). After removal of 3 bases from V and 6 bases from J, the junction contained 7 bases not matched to a gene. CDR3: CSARNAGGSNEQFF. The CDR3 DNA sequence: TGCAGTGCTAGGAACGCGGGAGGTTCCAATGAGCAGTTCTTC.

This clonotype occurred many times. The J gene is TRBJ2-3, the V gene TRBV12-3 or TRBV12-4, with 7 nucleotides matching TRBD2. This CDR3 comprises 17 residues. Trimming removed 1 base from V and 0 bases from J; junction bases left unmatched: 7. The CDR3 DNA follows: TGTGCCAGCAGTTTAGTCGGTAGCGGGTTGAGCACAGATACGCAGTATTTT. This codes for CASSLVGSGLSTDTQYF.

The chain combines TRBV10-3 with TRBJ2-1, with 8 positions matching TRBD2. The CDR3 is 14 amino acids. V shed 10 bases, J shed 1 base, and the junction held 6 bases outside the gene matches. CDR1 and CDR2 from the germline V gene are ENHRY and SYGVKD. CDR3 protein: CATRSGSSYNEQFF. The CDR3 nucleotides read TGTGCCACCAGGAGCGGGAGTTCCTACAATGAGCAGTTCTTC.

This clonotype was seen at least ten times. This sequence joins TRBV20-1 and TRBJ1-5; D is perhaps TRBD1 (6 bases). V was clipped by 0 bases and J by 2 bases, with 14 bases between them. The CDR3 has 16 residues. Germline lookup yields CDR1 DFQATT and CDR2 SNEGSKA (reference sequence). The CDR3 DNA reads TGCAGTGCTAGAGATTGGGCGGGGGGCGGCAATCAGCCCCAGCATTTT. The encoded protein is CSARDWAGGGNQPQHF.

For this clonotype: This sequence may be a read error, since a much larger clone differs from it by one base. The rearrangement links TRBV28 to TRBJ2-1; unclear D gene. Trimming shortened V by 2 bases and J by 12 bases, and 11 bases separated the two germline ends. The germline V gene has CDR1 MDHEN and CDR2 SYDVKM. The CDR3 spans 12 residues. In DNA, the CDR3 is TGTGCCAGCAGTTTAATCGGCGATGGGCAGTTCTTC. Protein: CASSLIGDGQFF.

Many counts were recorded for this clonotype. The V gene is TRBV5-1, the J gene TRBJ2-3; D may correspond to TRBD1 or TRBD2 (5 bases each). The length of the CDR3 is 15 residues. Germline assignment: CDR1 SGHRS and CDR2 YFSETQ. V was trimmed by 7 bases and J by 0 bases, leaving 15 bases between them. The CDR3 sequence: CASGFRGVSTDTQYF. CDR3 sequence (DNA): TGCGCCAGCGGATTCCGAGGGGTTAGCACAGATACGCAGTATTTT.

This clonotype has only a few counts. The chain combines TRBV2 with TRBJ2-7; D gene ambiguous. Deletions cut 4 bases from V and 0 bases from J, with 10 bases between. Looked up from germline, CDR1 is SNHLY and CDR2 is FYNNEI. CDR3 length equals 14 residues. The CDR3 coding sequence is TGTGCCAGCAGTGGGACGGTTAACTCCTACGAGCAGTACTTC. Residues: CASSGTVNSYEQYF.

This chain uses TRBV6-1 with TRBJ2-1; D may be TRBD1 (5 bases). The CDR3 totals 11 residues. V was trimmed by 3 bases and J by 14 bases, leaving 11 bases between them. Germline V gene sequence: CDR1 MNHNS, CDR2 SASEGT. For the CDR3, the DNA is TGTGCCAGCAGTGACAGGGAAGAGGAGTTCTTC. This translates into CASSDREEEFF.

This clonotype has only a few counts. CDR3 nucleotides: TGTGCCAGCAGGGTAGGAGTTACGCAGTATTTT. It encodes CASRVGVTQYF. The gene calls are TRBV6-2 or TRBV6-3 and TRBJ2-3; D unresolved. The ends were cut back, 6 bases at V and 8 bases at J, with 9 bases in the middle. Germline V CDR1 and CDR2: MNHEY, SVGEGT. CDR3 size: 11 residues.

A few counts support this clonotype. The chain has TRBV7-2 and TRBJ1-3, with no clear D. The CDR3 totals 16 residues. CDR1 is SGHTA and CDR2 is FQGNSA in the germline V gene. The germline V and J ends were trimmed by 1 base and 0 bases, with 10 bases remaining between them. The CDR3 DNA reads as TGTGCCAGCAGCTTAGACCCAGGCCTCTCTGGAAACACCATATATTTT. This sequence encodes CASSLDPGLSGNTIYF.

This clonotype was seen more than once but under ten times. The chain is built from TRBV30 and TRBJ1-6, with 7 nucleotides matching TRBD1. V gave up 5 bases and J gave up 10 bases; unmatched junction bases: 11. The germline V gene has CDR1 GTSNPN and CDR2 SVGIG (reference sequence). The CDR3 is 14 amino acids. CDR3: CAWEGTGAKSPLHF. The DNA of the CDR3 is TGTGCCTGGGAGGGAACAGGGGCAAAGTCACCCCTCCACTTT.

This clonotype showed up many times. The gene calls are TRBV4-1 and TRBJ2-7, with D possibly TRBD1 on 6 matching bases. Germline-derived CDR1 and CDR2 are MGHRA and YSYEKL. The CDR3 has 15 residues. V was trimmed by 4 bases and J by 7 bases, leaving 20 bases between them. CDR3: CASSRSRTELNEQYF. CDR3 in DNA: TGCGCCAGCAGCCGATCCCGGACAGAGCTTAATGAGCAGTACTTC.

This clonotype showed up many times. The chain uses TRBV7-2 and TRBJ2-7; D unclear. There are 12 residues in the CDR3. Germline-derived CDR1 and CDR2 are SGHTA and FQGNSA. V lost 1 base to trimming and J lost 7 bases, with 8 bases between them. CDR3 protein: CASSLVGIEQYF. The DNA for the CDR3 is TGTGCCAGCAGCTTAGTGGGAATTGAGCAGTACTTC. The full variable domain, rest sourced from reference TRBV7-2 and TRBJ2-7, is GAGVSQSPSNKVTEKGKDVELRCDPISGHTALYWYRQSLGQGLEFLIYFQGNSAPDKSGLPSDRFSAERTGGSVSTLTIQRTQQEDSAVYLCASSLVGIEQYFGPGTRLTVT.

Ten or more counts support this clonotype. This CDR3 is CASNPTGLESLALPEAFF. The CDR3 bases are TGTGCCAGCAACCCGACAGGTTTAGAATCTCTGGCCCTACCTGAAGCTTTCTTT. The chain links TRBV28 to TRBJ1-1, with D possibly matching TRBD1 (6 bases). V lost 7 bases, J lost 6 bases, and 30 bases lay in between. Germline loops: CDR1 MDHEN, CDR2 SYDVKM. The CDR3 has 18 residues.

V usage is TRBV29-1 and J usage is TRBJ2-5, with D possibly TRBD1 on 5 matching bases. CDR3 length equals 13 residues. The V end lost 6 bases, the J end lost 9 bases, and 20 bases lay between the germline ends. Germline values: CDR1 SQVTM, CDR2 ANQGSEA. CDR3 coding DNA: TGCAGCGTCGGTCAGAATTCACAAGGGGCCCAGTACTTC. Its protein is CSVGQNSQGAQYF.

This chain uses TRBV19 with TRBJ2-7, with D unresolved. Germline CDR1 LNHDA, CDR2 SQIVND (reference sequence). V was trimmed by 8 bases and J by 3 bases, leaving 11 bases between them. The CDR3 sequence is 12 residues long. The DNA for the CDR3 is TGTGCCAGTGGGATGGGATACTACGAGCAGTACTTC. It specifies CASGMGYYEQYF.

This clonotype was counted at least ten times. CDR3 nucleotide sequence: TGCGCCAGCAGCTTTCAGGGCGGGAGGATAGATGAGCAGTTCTTC. As protein: CASSFQGGRIDEQFF. V is TRBV5-1 and J is TRBJ2-1; 8 bases are shared with TRBD2. The trim removed 2 bases at V and 8 bases at J, leaving 9 bases unmatched. This CDR3 contains 15 residues. CDR1 SGHRS and CDR2 YFSETQ come from the germline V gene.

The chain joins TRBV5-5 to TRBJ2-1; TRBD2 agrees at 13 bases. The CDR3 is 19 residues long. Germline V gene data show CDR1 as SGHKS and CDR2 as YYEKEE (reference sequence). V gave up 0 bases and J gave up 10 bases; unmatched junction bases: 16. The CDR3 here is CASSLEVPLLAGGEGEQFF. Here the CDR3 DNA reads TGTGCCAGCAGCTTGGAAGTACCCCTACTAGCGGGAGGGGAAGGGGAGCAGTTCTTC.

The chain combines TRBV6-2 or TRBV6-3 with TRBJ2-2, with no clear D. The CDR3 spans 11 residues. Germline V gene data show CDR1 as MNHEY and CDR2 as SVGEGT. V was cut by 2 bases and J by 8 bases, with 3 bases left in between. CDR3 bases: TGTGCCAGCAGTTACCGGGGGGAGCTGTTTTTT. Translation: CASSYRGELFF.